This T cell receptor beta chain was captured in a study of multiple sclerosis patients with progressive multifocal leukoencephalopathy. Sample time point: before natalizumab initiation. This clone was picked up one time. The CDR3 is made up of 16 amino acids. Germline CDR1 reads SGDLS; CDR2 reads YYNGEE. V gave up 0 bases and J gave up 2 bases, with 12 bases separating them. The repertoire was sequenced with immunoSEQ multiplex PCR; TCRdb's copy has only in-frame clones and lacks some. The repertoire holds fewer than 35,000 clones, about 89% seen once, with about 1.5% in the top ten. The clonotype was recovered from a human donor with multiple sclerosis. The chain employs TRBV9 and TRBJ1-3; perhaps TRBD1 as D (6 bases). The sequenced material came from PBMCs. CDR3 region: CASSVGGGLAGNTIYF. As DNA, the CDR3 is TGTGCCAGCAGCGTAGGAGGGGGACTGGCTGGAAACACCATATATTTT.